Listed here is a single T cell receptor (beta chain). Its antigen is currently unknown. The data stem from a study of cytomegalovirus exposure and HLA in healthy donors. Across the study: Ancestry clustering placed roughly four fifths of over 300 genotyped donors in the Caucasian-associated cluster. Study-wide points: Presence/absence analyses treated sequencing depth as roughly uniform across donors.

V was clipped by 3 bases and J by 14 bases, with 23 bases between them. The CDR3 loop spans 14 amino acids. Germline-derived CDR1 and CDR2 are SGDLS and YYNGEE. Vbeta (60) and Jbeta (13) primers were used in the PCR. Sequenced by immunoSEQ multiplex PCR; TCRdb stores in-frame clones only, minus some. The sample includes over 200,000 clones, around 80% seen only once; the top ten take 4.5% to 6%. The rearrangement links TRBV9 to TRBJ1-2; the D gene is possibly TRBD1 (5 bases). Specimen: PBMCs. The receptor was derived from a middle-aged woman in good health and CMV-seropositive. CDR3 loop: CASSATPWGTDITF. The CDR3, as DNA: TGTGCCAGCAGCGCAACCCCTTGGGGCACCGATATTACCTTC.